This record covers a single T cell receptor beta chain. Its antigen is as yet unknown. This record belongs to a study of T cell responses to AZD1222 COVID-19 vaccine. The data were produced by immunoSEQ multiplex PCR, yet TCRdb's version contains in-frame clones alone and is incomplete. Among more than 95,000 clones listed, 85% to 95% were seen once. Findings and caveats of the study: Reports say nearly half of spike-specific TCRs go after unmutated variant regions.

V gave up 3 bases and J gave up 5 bases; unmatched junction bases: 2. CDR1 and CDR2 from the germline V gene are SGHRS and YFSETQ. CDR3 length equals 13 residues. This sequence was found in an adult in good health. The rearrangement links TRBV5-1 to TRBJ2-1; TRBD2 matches 7 bases. The sequences come from peripheral blood, collected on day 0 of AZD1222 vaccination. Here the CDR3 reads CASSSGGHNEQFF. CDR3 coding DNA: TGCGCCAGCAGCTCGGGGGGTCACAATGAGCAGTTCTTC.